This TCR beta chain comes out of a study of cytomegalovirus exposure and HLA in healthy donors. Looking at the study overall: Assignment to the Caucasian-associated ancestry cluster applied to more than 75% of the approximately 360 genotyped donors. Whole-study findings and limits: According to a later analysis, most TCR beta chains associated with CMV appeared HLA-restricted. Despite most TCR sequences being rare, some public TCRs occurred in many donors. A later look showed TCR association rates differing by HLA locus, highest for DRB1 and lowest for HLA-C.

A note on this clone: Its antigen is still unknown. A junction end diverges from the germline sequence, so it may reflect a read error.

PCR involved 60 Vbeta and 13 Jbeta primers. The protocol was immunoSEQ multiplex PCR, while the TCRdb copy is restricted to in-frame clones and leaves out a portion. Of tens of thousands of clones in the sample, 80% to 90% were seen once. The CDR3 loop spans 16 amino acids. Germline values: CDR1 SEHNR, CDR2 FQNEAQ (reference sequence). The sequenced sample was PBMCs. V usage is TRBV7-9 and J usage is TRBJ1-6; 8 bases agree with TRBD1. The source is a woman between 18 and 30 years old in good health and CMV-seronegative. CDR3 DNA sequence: TGTGCCAGCAGTTTAACAGGGGGATCGGTTAATTCACCCCTCAACTTT. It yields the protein CASSLTGGSVNSPLNF.